This TCR beta chain is drawn from a study of T cells in Graves' hyperthyroidism and ophthalmopathy. The V gene lost 8 bases and the J gene lost 7 bases, with 18 bases spanning the gap. The CDR3 loop spans 14 amino acids. Germline loops: CDR1 KGHSH, CDR2 LQKENI. This clonotype was seen at least ten times. Using RNA transcripts as the source, TCR beta CDR3 regions were amplified. RT-PCR in the first round (using the HTBI primer set) targeted the TCR CDR3. MiXCR, run by TCRdb on the multiplex PCR reads, gives a single entry per CDR3 protein. The sample lists 300,000 to 450,000 distinct CDR3 sequences, about a fifth seen once, with less than 45% in the top ten.

The source of this sequence is a man aged 18 to 29 with Graves' ophthalmopathy. The sequencing sample was made of blood. The J gene is TRBJ2-1, the V gene TRBV18; no definite D call. The CDR3 nucleotides read TGTGCCAGCCGATTGGTTGGAGTAAGAAATGAGCAGTTCTTC. Amino acids: CASRLVGVRNEQFF.